This TCR beta chain originates from a study of cytomegalovirus exposure and HLA in healthy donors. The CDR3 is 17 residues long. V dropped 1 base and J dropped 1; count of bases not matched to a gene: 4. The germline CDR1 and CDR2 sequences are LGHNA and YNFKEQ. A multiplex PCR was run with 60 Vbeta primers and 13 Jbeta primers. Profiled with immunoSEQ multiplex PCR; TCRdb holds only in-frame clones, not every one. The data hold more than 85,000 clones, with 69% observed a single time. The receptor was derived from a man aged 30 to 45 in good health and CMV-seronegative. This chain uses TRBV4-2 with TRBJ2-3, with 11 bases that match TRBD2. Input material: PBMCs. CDR3 region: CASSQVLAGVGTDTQYF. The CDR3, as DNA: TGTGCCAGCAGCCAAGTACTAGCGGGAGTCGGCACAGATACGCAGTATTTT.